This T cell receptor beta chain was documented in a study of cytomegalovirus exposure and HLA in healthy donors. Points from the study as a whole: HLA alleles showed associations with 15,000 to 20,000 TCR beta sequences in a later analysis, at a 0.05 false discovery rate.

This clone has only a few counts. Its cognate antigen is unknown. PCR employed 60 Vbeta and 13 Jbeta primers. TCRdb's table, derived via immunoSEQ multiplex PCR, lists solely in-frame clones and lacks some. The sample contains roughly 220,000 clones, about 74% of which appear only once. The germline gives CDR1 SGHTS, CDR2 YDEGEE. V was pared by 1 base and J by 2 bases, with 18 bases between. The CDR3 has 17 amino acids. Sequences were obtained from PBMCs. The chain recombines TRBV5-8 with TRBJ1-1; unclear D gene. The sequence derives from a woman in her 30s in good health and CMV-seronegative. CDR3 coding DNA: TGTGCCAGCAGCTTGAAGCGGACTTATGAGGGAAACACTGAAGCTTTCTTT. Its protein product is CASSLKRTYEGNTEAFF.